This T cell receptor beta chain was documented in a study of CD8+CD57+ T cells in acquired aplastic anemia. In germline, CDR1 is SGHTA, CDR2 FQGNSA. The CDR3 length equals 13 residues, ends included. As regards this clonotype: The CDR3 carries no conserved terminal phenylalanine or tryptophan, so it likely arises from a read error. It is unclear where the CDR3 begins or ends on the DNA, so no DNA is shown, and the CDR3 is as TCRdb lists it.

The use of genomic DNA as template underpinned the TCR beta VDJ and CDR3 profiling. TCRdb recomputed calls from the reads with MiXCR, one row per CDR3 protein. Among 260,000 or so distinct CDR3 sequences listed, roughly 82% were seen once. Previously, flow cytometry had revealed CD8+CD57+ cell expansion in the patients chosen for sequencing. The chain combines TRBV7-2 with TRBJ2-3; TRBD2, the table's D call, lacks a check against the DNA. The specimen was sorted CD4+, CD8+, or CD8+CD57+ T cells (not recorded which) from PBMCs. This clonotype originated in a human donor with aplastic anemia. This CDR3 is CASSLVGWVGDYE.